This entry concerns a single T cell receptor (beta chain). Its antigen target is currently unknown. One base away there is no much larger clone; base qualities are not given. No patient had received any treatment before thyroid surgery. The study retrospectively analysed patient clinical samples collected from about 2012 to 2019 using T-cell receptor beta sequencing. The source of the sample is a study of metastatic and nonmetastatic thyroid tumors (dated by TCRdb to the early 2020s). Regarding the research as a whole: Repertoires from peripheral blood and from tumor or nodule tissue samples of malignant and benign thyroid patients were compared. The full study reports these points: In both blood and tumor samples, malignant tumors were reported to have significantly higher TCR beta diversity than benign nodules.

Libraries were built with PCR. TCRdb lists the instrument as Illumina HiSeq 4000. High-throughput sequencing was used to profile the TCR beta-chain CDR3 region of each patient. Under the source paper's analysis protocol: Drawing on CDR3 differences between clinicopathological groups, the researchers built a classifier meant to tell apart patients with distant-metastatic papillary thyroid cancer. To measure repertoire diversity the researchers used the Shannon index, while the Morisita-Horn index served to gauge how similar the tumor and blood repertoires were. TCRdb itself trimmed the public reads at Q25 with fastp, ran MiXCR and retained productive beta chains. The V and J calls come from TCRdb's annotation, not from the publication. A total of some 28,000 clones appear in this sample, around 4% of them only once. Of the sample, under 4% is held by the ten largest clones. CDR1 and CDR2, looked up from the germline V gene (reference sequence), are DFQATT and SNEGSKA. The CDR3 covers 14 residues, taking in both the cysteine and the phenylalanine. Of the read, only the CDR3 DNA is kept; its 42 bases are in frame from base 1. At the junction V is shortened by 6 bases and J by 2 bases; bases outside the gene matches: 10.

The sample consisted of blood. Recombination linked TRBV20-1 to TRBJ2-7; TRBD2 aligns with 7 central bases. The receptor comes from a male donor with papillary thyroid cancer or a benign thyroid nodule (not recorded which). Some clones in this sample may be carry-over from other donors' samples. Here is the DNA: TGCAGTGCCGCACCTAGCGGTGTTACCTACGAGCAGTACTTC. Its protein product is CSAAPSGVTYEQYF.